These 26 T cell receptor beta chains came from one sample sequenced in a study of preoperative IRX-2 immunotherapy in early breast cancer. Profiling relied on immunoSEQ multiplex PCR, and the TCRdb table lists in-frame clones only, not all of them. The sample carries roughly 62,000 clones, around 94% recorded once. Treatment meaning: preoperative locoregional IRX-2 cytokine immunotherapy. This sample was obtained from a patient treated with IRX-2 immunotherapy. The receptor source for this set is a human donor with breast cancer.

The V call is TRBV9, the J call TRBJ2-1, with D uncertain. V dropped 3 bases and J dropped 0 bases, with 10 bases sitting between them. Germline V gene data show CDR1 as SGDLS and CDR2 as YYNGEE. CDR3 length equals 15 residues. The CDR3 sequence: CASSDRSTSYNEQFF. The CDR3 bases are TGTGCCAGCAGCGATCGGTCAACCTCCTACAATGAGCAGTTCTTC.

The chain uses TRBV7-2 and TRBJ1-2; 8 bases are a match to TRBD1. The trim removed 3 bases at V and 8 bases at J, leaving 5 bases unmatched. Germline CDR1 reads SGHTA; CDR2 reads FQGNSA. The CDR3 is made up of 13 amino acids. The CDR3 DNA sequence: TGTGCCAGCAGCTTGCAGGGGGCGTGGGGCTACACCTTC. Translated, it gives CASSLQGAWGYTF.

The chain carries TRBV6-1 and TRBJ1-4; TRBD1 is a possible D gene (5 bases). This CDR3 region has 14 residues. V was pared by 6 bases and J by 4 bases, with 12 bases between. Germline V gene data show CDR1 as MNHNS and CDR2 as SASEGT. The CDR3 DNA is TGTGCCAGCAGCCTTAGGGGCATTAATGAAAAACTGTTTTTT. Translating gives CASSLRGINEKLFF.

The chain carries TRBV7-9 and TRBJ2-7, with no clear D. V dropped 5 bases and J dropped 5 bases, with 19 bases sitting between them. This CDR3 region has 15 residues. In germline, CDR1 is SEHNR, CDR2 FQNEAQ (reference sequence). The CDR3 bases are TGTGCCAGCAGCCCCCCGTTGGGGTTTGCGGACGAGCAGTACTTC. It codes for CASSPPLGFADEQYF.

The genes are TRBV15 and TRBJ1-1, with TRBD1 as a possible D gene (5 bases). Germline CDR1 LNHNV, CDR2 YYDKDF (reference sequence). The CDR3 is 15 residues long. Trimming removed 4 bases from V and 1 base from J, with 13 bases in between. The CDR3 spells CATSKSRVGNTEAFF. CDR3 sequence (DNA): TGTGCCACCAGCAAAAGCAGGGTAGGGAACACTGAAGCTTTCTTT.

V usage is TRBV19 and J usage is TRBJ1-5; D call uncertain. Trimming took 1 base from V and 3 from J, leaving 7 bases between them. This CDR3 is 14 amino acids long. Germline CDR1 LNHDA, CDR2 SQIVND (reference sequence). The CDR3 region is CASSIGQDNQPQHF. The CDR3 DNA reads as TGTGCCAGTAGTATAGGGCAGGACAATCAGCCCCAGCATTTT.

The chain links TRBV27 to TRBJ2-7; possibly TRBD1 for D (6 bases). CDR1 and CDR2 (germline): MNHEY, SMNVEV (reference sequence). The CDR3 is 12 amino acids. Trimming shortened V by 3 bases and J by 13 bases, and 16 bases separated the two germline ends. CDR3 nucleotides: TGTGCCAGCAGTTTTAAGGGGGTTCATGTCTACTTC. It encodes CASSFKGVHVYF.

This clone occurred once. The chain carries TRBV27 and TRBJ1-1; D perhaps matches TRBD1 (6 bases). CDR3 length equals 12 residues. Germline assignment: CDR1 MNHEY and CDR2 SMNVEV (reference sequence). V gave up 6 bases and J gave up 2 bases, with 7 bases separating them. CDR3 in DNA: TGTGCCAGCAGGACAGGAAACACTGAAGCTTTCTTT. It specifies CASRTGNTEAFF.

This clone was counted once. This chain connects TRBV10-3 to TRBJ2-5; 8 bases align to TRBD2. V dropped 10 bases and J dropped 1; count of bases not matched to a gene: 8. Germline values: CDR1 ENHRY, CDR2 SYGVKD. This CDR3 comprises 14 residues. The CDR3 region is CATGGGYIQETQYF. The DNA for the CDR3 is TGTGCCACCGGGGGGGGGTACATCCAAGAGACCCAGTACTTC.

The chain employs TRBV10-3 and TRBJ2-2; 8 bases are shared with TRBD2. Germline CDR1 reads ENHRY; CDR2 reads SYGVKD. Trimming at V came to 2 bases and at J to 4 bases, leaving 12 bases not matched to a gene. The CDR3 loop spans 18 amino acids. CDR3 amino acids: CAISEPALAGIPTGELFF. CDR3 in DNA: TGTGCCATCAGTGAGCCTGCGTTAGCGGGGATCCCCACCGGGGAGCTGTTTTTT.

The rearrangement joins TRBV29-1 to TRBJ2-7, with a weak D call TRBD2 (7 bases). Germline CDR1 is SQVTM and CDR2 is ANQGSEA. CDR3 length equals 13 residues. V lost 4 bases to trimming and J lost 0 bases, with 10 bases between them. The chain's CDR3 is CSVGGGPSYEQYF. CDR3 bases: TGCAGCGTTGGGGGGGGGCCCTCCTACGAGCAGTACTTC.

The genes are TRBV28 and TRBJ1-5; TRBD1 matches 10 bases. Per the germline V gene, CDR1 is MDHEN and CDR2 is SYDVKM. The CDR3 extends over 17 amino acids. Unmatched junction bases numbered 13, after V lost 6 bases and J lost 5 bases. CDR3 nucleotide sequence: TGTGCCAGCAGCGACCGGACAGGGGGGTTCGAGGATCAGCCCCAGCATTTT. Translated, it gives CASSDRTGGFEDQPQHF.

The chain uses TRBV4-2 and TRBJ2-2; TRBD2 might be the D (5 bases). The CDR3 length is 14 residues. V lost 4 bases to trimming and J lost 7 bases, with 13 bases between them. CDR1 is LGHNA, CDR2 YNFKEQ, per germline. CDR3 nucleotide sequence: TGTGCCAGCAGCCCAAGAGGGCAGGTCGGGGAGCTGTTTTTT. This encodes CASSPRGQVGELFF.

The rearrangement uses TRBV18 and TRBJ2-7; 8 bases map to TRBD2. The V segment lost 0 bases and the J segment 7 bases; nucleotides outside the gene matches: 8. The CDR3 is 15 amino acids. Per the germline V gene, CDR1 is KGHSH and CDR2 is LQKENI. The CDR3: CASSPPAGGPREQYF. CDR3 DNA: TGTGCCAGCTCACCACCGGCGGGGGGTCCGCGGGAGCAGTACTTC.

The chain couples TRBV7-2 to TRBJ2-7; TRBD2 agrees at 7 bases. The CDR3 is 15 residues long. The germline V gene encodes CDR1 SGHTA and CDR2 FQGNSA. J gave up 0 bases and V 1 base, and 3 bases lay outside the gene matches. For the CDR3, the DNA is TGTGCCAGCAGCTTAGGGGAGGGCAGCTCCTACGAGCAGTACTTC. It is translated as CASSLGEGSSYEQYF.

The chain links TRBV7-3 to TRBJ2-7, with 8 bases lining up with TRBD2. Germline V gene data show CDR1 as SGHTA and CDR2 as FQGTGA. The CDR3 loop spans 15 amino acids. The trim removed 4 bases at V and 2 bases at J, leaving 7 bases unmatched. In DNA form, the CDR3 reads TGTGCCAGCAGCTCCGGAGTAGCGGGACCCTACGAGCAGTACTTC. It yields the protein CASSSGVAGPYEQYF.

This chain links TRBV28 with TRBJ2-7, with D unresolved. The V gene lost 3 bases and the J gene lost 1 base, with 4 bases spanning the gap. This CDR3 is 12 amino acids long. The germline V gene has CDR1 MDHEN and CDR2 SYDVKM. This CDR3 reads CASSFLSYEQYF. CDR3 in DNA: TGTGCCAGCAGTTTTCTATCCTACGAGCAGTACTTC.

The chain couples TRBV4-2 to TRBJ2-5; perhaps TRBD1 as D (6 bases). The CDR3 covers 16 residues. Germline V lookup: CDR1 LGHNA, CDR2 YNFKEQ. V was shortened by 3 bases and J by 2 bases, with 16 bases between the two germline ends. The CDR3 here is CASSHWVPGQQETQYF. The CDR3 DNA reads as TGTGCCAGCAGCCACTGGGTCCCGGGACAACAAGAGACCCAGTACTTC.

The CDR3 DNA reads as TGTGCCAGCAGCTTAGCGGGGGATGAGCAGTTCTTC. Residues: CASSLAGDEQFF. V gene TRBV11-2 combines with J gene TRBJ2-1, with D perhaps matching TRBD2 (6 bases). The CDR3 runs to 12 residues. Looked up from germline, CDR1 is SGHAT and CDR2 is FQNNGV. V shed 1 base and J shed 8 bases, with 6 bases lying between them.

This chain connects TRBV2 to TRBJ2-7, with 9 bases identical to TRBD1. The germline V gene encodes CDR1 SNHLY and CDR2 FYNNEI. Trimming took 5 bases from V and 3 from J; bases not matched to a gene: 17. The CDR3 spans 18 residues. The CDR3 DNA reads TGTGCCAGCAGTCAACCGTCGACAGGGGGGGTTCTCTTCTACGAGCAGTACTTC. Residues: CASSQPSTGGVLFYEQYF. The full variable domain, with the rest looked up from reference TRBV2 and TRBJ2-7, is EPEVTQTPSHQVTQMGQEVILRCVPISNHLYFYWYRQILGQKVEFLVSFYNNEISEKSEIFDDQFSVERPDGSNFTLKIRSTKLEDSAMYFCASSQPSTGGVLFYEQYFGPGTRLTVT.

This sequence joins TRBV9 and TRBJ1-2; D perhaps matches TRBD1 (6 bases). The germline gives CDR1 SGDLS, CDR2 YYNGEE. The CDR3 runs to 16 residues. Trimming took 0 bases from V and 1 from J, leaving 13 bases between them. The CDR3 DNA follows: TGTGCCAGCAGCGTAGGGTGGGACAACCATAACTATGGCTACACCTTC. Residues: CASSVGWDNHNYGYTF.

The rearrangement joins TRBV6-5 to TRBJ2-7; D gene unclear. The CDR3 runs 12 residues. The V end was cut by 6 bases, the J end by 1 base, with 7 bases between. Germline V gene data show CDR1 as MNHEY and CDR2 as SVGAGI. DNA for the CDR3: TGTGCCAGCAGCTCCCATTCCTACGAGCAGTACTTC. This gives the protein CASSSHSYEQYF.

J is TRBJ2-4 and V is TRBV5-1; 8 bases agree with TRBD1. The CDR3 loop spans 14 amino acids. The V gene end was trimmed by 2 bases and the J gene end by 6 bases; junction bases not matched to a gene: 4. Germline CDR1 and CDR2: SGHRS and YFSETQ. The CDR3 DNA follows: TGCGCCAGCAGCTTAGGACAGGGCCCAAACATTCAGTACTTC. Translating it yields CASSLGQGPNIQYF.

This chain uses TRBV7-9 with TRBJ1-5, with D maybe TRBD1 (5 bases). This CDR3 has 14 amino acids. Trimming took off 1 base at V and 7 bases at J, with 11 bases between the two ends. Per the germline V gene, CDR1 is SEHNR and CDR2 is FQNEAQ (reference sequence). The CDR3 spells CASSLEDIGQPQHF. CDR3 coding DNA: TGTGCCAGCAGCTTAGAGGACATTGGACAGCCCCAGCATTTT.

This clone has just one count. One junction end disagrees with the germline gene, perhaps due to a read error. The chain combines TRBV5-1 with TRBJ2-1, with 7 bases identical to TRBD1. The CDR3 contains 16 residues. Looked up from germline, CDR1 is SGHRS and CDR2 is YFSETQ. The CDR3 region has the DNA TGCGCCAGCGGCTTGGAAGGGGGCGCCTACTACAATGAGCAGTTCTTC. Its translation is CASGLEGGAYYNEQFF.

The CDR3 DNA reads TGCAGCGTTGAATTACACGACTCTGGGGCCAACGTCCTGACTTTC. Residues: CSVELHDSGANVLTF. This chain connects TRBV29-1 to TRBJ2-6; no reliable D call. The CDR3 spans 15 residues. Trimming stripped 2 bases from V and 0 bases from J, with 8 bases between. Germline assignment: CDR1 SQVTM and CDR2 ANQGSEA.